The rows below give T cell receptor beta chains drawn from one sample of a study of shared T cell receptors in the human thymus. The table came from immunoSEQ multiplex PCR; TCRdb's copy has only in-frame clones and leaves some out. The repertoire consists of 600,000 to 900,000 clones, with roughly 88% occurring once and the leading ten covering about 0.011%. These data were likewise used in another study, on human thymus T cells.

Sequenced sample: thymocytes. Source of these receptors: a girl in the first two years of life with a congenital heart defect. Each CDR3 is given with its conserved first and last residue. The order of the fields is D gene, V gene, J gene, clone size, CDR3 protein, CDR3 DNA. The D gene is left open where the match is weak. Expanded clones get a size class; other rows say once, few or many, or leave the size out.

D: -
V: TRBV28
J: TRBJ2-1
size: -
CDR3: CASSLRGWHNEQFF
DNA: TGTGCCAGCAGTTTGAGGGGGTGGCACAATGAGCAGTTCTTC

D: -
V: TRBV20-1
J: TRBJ1-3
size: -
CDR3: CSAREDSDIYF
DNA: TGCAGTGCTAGAGAAGACTCTGACATATATTTT

D: TRBD1
V: TRBV4-3
J: TRBJ2-1
size: -
CDR3: CASSPRDRGKHEQFF
DNA: TGCGCCAGCAGCCCCCGGGACAGGGGTAAGCATGAGCAGTTCTTC

D: -
V: TRBV2
J: TRBJ1-3
size: -
CDR3: CASSEATRKGKNTIYF
DNA: TGTGCCAGCAGTGAAGCTACCCGGAAGGGGAAAAACACCATATATTTT

D: TRBD2
V: TRBV29-1
J: TRBJ2-1
size: -
CDR3: CSVHQVSGGYNEQFF
DNA: TGCAGCGTCCACCAGGTTAGCGGGGGGTACAATGAGCAGTTCTTC

D: -
V: TRBV7-9
J: TRBJ2-6
size: -
CDR3: CASSFTGSGANVLTF
DNA: TGTGCCAGCAGCTTTACAGGCTCTGGGGCCAACGTCCTGACTTTC

D: TRBD2
V: TRBV15
J: TRBJ2-3
size: -
CDR3: CATSTDDPLGGGTDTQYF
DNA: TGTGCCACCAGCACAGATGATCCCCTCGGGGGGGGCACAGATACGCAGTATTTT

D: -
V: TRBV4-3
J: TRBJ1-2
size: few
CDR3: CASSQDRELGLGGHYGYTF
DNA: TGCGCCAGCAGCCAAGATAGGGAATTGGGACTAGGGGGTCACTATGGCTACACCTTC

D: TRBD1
V: TRBV18
J: TRBJ2-1
size: -
CDR3: CASSPRTGASYNEQFF
DNA: TGTGCCAGCTCACCACGGACAGGGGCCTCCTACAATGAGCAGTTCTTC

D: TRBD2
V: TRBV9
J: TRBJ2-1
size: -
CDR3: CASSASGGWNEQFF
DNA: TGTGCCAGCAGCGCTAGCGGGGGGTGGAATGAGCAGTTCTTC